This T cell receptor beta chain was identified in a study of cytomegalovirus exposure and HLA in healthy donors. Study-wide results and limits: Most of the TCR beta V segments (in an earlier analysis) were productive either about 90% or about 30% of the time. In a later analysis, compared with equally common non-associated chains, HLA-associated beta chains were more expanded. Follow-up analysis found HLA locus-dependent TCR association rates, highest for DRB1 and lowest for HLA-C.

The germline gives CDR1 SGHDT, CDR2 YYEEEE. The CDR3 covers 14 residues. Trimming shortened V by 3 bases and J by 4 bases, and 13 bases separated the two germline ends. This clone was seen more than once but under ten times. No antigen is known for it. PCR primers comprised 60 Vbeta and 13 Jbeta primers. Profiled with immunoSEQ multiplex PCR; TCRdb holds only in-frame clones, not every one. The table has approximately 100,000 clones, 55% to 75% seen once. Each donor was healthy, and each was a bone marrow donor. The rearrangement uses TRBV5-6 and TRBJ1-2, with D perhaps matching TRBD1 (6 bases). The sequence came from a man aged 55 to 70 in good health and CMV-seronegative. Sequencing input: PBMCs. The CDR3 loop is CASSSDRSSYGYTF. Written as DNA, the CDR3 is TGTGCCAGCAGCTCCGACAGGAGTAGCTATGGCTACACCTTC.